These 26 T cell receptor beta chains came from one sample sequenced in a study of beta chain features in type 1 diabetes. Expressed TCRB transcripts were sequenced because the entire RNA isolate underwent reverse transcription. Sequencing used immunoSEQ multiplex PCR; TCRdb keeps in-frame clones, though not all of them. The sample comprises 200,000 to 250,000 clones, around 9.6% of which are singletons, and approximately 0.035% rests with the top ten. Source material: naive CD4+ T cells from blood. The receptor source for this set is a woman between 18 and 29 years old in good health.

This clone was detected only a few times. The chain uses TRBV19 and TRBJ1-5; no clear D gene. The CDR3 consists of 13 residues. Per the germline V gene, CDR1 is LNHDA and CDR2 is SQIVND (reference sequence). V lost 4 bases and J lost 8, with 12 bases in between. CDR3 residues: CASSKPTVKPQHF. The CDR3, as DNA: TGTGCCAGTAGTAAACCTACAGTCAAGCCCCAGCATTTT.

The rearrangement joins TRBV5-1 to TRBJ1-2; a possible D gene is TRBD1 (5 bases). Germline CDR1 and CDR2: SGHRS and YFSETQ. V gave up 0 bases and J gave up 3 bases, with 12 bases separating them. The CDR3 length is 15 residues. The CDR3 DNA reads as TGCGCCAGCAGCTTGGGGACCCCGGGGGACTATGGCTACACCTTC. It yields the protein CASSLGTPGDYGYTF.

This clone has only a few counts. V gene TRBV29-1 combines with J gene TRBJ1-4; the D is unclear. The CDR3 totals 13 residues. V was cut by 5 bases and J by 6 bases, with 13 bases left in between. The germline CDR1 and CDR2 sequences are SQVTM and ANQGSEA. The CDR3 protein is CSVMTIRYEKLFF. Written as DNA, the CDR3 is TGCAGCGTTATGACAATTCGGTATGAAAAACTGTTTTTT.

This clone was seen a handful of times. This CDR3 is CASSLGTSRDEQYF. CDR3 coding DNA: TGTGCCAGCAGCCTGGGGACTAGCAGGGACGAGCAGTACTTC. The chain couples TRBV5-4 to TRBJ2-7; 9 bases align to TRBD2. The CDR3 is 14 residues long. CDR1 is SGHNT and CDR2 is YYREEE in the germline V gene (reference sequence). V dropped 4 bases and J dropped 5; count of bases not matched to a gene: 7.

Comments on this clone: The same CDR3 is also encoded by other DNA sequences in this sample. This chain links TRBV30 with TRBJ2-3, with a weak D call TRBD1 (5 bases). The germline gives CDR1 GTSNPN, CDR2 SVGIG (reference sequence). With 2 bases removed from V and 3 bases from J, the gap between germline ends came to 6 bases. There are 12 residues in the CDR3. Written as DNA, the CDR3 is TGTGCCTGGAGTACAGGTACAGATACGCAGTATTTT. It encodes CAWSTGTDTQYF.

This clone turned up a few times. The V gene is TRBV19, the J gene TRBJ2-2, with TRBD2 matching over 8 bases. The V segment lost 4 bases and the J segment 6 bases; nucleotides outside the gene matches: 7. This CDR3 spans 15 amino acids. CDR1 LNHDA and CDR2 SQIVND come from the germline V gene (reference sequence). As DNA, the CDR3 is TGTGCCAGTAGTAGTACGGGGGGGGCCCCCGGGGAGCTGTTTTTT. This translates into CASSSTGGAPGELFF.

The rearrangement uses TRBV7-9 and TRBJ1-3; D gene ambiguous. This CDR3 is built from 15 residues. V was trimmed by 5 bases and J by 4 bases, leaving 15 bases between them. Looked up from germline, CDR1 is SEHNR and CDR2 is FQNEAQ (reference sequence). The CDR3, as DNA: TGTGCCAGCAGCCTTAGTGGTGGTTCCGGAAACACCATATATTTT. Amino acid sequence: CASSLSGGSGNTIYF.

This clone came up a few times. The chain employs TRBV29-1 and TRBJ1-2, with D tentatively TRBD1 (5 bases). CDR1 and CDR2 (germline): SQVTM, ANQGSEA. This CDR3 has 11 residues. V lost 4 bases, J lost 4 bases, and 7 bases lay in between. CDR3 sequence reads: CSVGGGYGYTF. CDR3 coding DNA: TGCAGCGTTGGGGGCGGCTATGGCTACACCTTC.

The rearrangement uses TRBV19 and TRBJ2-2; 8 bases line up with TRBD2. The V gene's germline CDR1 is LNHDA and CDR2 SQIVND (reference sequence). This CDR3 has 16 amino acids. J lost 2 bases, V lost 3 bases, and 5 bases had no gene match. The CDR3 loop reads CASSMGSGANTGELFF. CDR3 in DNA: TGTGCCAGTAGTATGGGTAGCGGGGCCAACACCGGGGAGCTGTTTTTT.

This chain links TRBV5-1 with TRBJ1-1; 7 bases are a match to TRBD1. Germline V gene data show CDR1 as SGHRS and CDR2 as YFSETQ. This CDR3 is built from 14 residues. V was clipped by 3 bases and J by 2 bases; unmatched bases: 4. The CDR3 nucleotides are TGCGCCAGCAGCTCAAGGACAGGAAACACTGAAGCTTTCTTT. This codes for CASSSRTGNTEAFF.

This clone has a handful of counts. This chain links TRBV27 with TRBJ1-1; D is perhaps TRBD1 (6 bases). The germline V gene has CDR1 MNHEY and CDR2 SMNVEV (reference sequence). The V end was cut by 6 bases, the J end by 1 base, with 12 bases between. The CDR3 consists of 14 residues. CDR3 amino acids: CASSLQGRNTEAFF. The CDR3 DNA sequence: TGTGCCAGCAGCCTTCAGGGGAGGAACACTGAAGCTTTCTTT.

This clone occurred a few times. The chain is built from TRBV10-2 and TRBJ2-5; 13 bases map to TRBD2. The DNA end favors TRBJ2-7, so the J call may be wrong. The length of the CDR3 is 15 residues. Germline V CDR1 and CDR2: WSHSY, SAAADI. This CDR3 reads CASRATSGGPYEQYF. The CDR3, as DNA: TGCGCCAGCAGGGCGACTAGCGGGGGGCCTTACGAGCAGTACTTC.

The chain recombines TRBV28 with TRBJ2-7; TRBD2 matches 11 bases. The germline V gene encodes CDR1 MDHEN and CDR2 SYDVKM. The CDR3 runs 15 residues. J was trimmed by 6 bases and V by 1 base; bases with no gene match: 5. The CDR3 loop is CASSLLTSGNGEQYF. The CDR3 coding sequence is TGTGCCAGCAGTTTATTGACTAGCGGGAACGGCGAGCAGTACTTC.

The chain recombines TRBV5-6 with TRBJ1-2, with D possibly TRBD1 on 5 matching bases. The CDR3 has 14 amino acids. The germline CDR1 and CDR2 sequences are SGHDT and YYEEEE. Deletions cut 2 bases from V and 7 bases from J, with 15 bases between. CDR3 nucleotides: TGTGCCAGCAGCTTCCCTCCGGGTCAGGGTGGCTACACCTTC. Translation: CASSFPPGQGGYTF.

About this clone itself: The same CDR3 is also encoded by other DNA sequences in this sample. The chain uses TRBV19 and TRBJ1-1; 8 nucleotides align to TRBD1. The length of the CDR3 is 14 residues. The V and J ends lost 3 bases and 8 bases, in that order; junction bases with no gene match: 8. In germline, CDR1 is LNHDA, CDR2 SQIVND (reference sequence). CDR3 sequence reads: CASSIVAGGAEAFF. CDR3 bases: TGTGCCAGTAGTATTGTGGCAGGGGGCGCGGAAGCTTTCTTT.

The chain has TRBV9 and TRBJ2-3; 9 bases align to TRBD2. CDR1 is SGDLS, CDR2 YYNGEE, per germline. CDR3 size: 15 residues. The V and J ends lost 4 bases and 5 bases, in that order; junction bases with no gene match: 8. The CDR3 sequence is CASSTAGGLGDTQYF. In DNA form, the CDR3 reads TGTGCCAGCAGCACGGCGGGAGGGCTTGGAGATACGCAGTATTTT.

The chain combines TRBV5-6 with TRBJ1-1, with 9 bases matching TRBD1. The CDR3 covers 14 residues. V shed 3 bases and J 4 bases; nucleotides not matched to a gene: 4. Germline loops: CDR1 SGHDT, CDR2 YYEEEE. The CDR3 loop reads CASSWGQGGTEAFF. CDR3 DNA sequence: TGTGCCAGCAGCTGGGGACAGGGCGGCACTGAAGCTTTCTTT.

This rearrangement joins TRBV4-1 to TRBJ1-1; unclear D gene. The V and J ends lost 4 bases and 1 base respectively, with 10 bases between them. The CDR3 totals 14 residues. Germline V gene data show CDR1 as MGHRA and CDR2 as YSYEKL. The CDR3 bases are TGCGCCAGCAGCCCGAAGCGAAAGAACACTGAAGCTTTCTTT. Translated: CASSPKRKNTEAFF.

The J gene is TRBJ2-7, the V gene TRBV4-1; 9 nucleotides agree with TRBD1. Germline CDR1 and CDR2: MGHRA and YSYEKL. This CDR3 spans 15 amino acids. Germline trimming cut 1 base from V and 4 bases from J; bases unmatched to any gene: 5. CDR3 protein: CASSQGPGQGYEQYF. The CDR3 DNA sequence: TGCGCCAGCAGCCAAGGGCCGGGACAGGGTTACGAGCAGTACTTC.

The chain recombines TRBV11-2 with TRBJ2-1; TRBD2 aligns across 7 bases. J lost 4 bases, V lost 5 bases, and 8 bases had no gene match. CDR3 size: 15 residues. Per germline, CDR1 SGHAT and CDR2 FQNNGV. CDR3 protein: CASSPLSGDYNEQFF. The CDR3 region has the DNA TGTGCCAGCAGCCCCCTCAGCGGGGATTACAATGAGCAGTTCTTC.

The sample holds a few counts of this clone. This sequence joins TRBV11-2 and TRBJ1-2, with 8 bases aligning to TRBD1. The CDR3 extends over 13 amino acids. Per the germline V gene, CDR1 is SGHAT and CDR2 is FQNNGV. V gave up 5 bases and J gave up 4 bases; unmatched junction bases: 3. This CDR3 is CASSPQGAYGYTF. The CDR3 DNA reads TGTGCCAGCAGCCCCCAGGGGGCCTATGGCTACACCTTC. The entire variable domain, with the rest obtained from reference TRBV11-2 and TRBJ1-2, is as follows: EAGVAQSPRYKIIEKRQSVAFWCNPISGHATLYWYQQILGQGPKLLIQFQNNGVVDDSQLPKDRFSAERLKGVDSTLKIQPAKLEDSAVYLCASSPQGAYGYTFGSGTRLTVV.

The CDR3, as DNA: TGCGCCAGCAGCTCAGGGGGTTTCTCCTACAATGAGCAGTTCTTC. Translation gives CASSSGGFSYNEQFF. V is TRBV5-1 and J is TRBJ2-1; 7 nucleotides line up with TRBD1. CDR3 length: 15 residues. The trim removed 3 bases at V and 0 bases at J, leaving 3 bases unmatched. The germline V gene has CDR1 SGHRS and CDR2 YFSETQ.

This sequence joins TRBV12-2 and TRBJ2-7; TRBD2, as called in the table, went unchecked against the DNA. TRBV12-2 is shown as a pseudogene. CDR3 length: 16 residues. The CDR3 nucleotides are TGTGCAAGTCGCCCCGGGACTAGCGGGAGAAGCTACGAGCAGTACTTC. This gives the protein CASRPGTSGRSYEQYF.

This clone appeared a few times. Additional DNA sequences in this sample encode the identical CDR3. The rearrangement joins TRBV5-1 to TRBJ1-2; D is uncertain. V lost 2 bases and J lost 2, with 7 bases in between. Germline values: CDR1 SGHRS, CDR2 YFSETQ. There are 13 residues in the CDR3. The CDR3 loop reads CASSLDTNYGYTF. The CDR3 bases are TGCGCCAGCAGCTTAGACACCAACTATGGCTACACCTTC.

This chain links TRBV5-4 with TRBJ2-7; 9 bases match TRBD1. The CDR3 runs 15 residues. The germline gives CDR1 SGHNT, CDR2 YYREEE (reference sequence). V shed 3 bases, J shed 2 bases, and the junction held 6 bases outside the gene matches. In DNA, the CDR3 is TGTGCCAGCAGCTCGCGACAGGGGGACGCCTACGAGCAGTACTTC. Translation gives CASSSRQGDAYEQYF.

DNA of the CDR3: TGTGCCAGCAGCTTAGCCTACTCTCAGCCCCAGCATTTT. Amino acid sequence: CASSLAYSQPQHF. This chain joins TRBV7-2 and TRBJ1-5; D ambiguous. V dropped 0 bases and J dropped 6 bases, with 6 bases sitting between them. The V gene's germline CDR1 is SGHTA and CDR2 FQGNSA. The CDR3 covers 13 residues. The full variable domain, with the rest looked up from reference TRBV7-2 and TRBJ1-5, is GAGVSQSPSNKVTEKGKDVELRCDPISGHTALYWYRQSLGQGLEFLIYFQGNSAPDKSGLPSDRFSAERTGGSVSTLTIQRTQQEDSAVYLCASSLAYSQPQHFGDGTRLSIL.